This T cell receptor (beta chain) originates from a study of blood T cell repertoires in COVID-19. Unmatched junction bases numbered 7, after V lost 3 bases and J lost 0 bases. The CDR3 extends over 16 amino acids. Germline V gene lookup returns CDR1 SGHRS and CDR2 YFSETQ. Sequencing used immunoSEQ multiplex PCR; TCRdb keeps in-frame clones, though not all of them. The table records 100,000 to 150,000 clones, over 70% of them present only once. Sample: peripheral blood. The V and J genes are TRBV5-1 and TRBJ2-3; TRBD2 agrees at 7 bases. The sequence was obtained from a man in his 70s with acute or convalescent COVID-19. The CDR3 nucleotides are TGCGCCAGCAGCTCTAGCGGAGATGCTAGCACAGATACGCAGTATTTT. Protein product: CASSSSGDASTDTQYF.